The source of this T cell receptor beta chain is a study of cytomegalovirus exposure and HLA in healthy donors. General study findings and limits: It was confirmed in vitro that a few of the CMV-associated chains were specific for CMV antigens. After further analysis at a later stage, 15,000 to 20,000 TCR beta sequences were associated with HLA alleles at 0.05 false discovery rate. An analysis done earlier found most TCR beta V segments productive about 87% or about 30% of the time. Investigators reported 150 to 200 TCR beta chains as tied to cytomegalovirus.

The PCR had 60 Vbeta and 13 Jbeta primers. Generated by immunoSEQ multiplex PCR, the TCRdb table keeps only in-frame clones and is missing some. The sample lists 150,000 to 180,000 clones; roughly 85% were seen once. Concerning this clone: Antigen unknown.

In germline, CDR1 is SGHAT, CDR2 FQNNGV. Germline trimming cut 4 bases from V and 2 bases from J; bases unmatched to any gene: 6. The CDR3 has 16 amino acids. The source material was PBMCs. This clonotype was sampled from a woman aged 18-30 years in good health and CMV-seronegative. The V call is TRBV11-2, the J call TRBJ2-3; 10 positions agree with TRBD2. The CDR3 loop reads CASSSLAGVLTDTQYF. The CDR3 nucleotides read TGTGCCAGCAGCTCCCTAGCGGGGGTCCTCACAGATACGCAGTATTTT. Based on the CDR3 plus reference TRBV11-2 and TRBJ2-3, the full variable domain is EAGVAQSPRYKIIEKRQSVAFWCNPISGHATLYWYQQILGQGPKLLIQFQNNGVVDDSQLPKDRFSAERLKGVDSTLKIQPAKLEDSAVYLCASSSLAGVLTDTQYFGPGTRLTVL.